This T cell receptor (beta chain) was documented in a study of blood T cell repertoires in COVID-19 (TCRdb year 2020). Regarding the study in general: Samples covering the acute and convalescent phases of COVID-19 were provided by collaborators in the United States, Italy and Spain. The samples were drawn from two sources: the first 160 participants of the ongoing ImmuneRACE study, and 1,000 to 1,500 subjects contributed by 6 global collaborators. The repertoires were made available in a free public database intended to serve as a resource for research on the immune response to SARS-CoV-2. Where available, HLA class I and class II types were taken from metadata supplied by the sample provider and were not determined by assay-based typing. Subjects who had been exposed to COVID-19, were actively infected with it, or had recovered from it provided the deeply sampled blood TCRbeta repertoires that made up the dataset. A de-identified subject ID, COVID-19 status, age in years and sex were almost always included in the sample metadata. The material from the prospective study consisted of cDNA or gDNA derived from T cells, B-cell-depleted T cells, or PBMCs.

The collaborating institutions used their own protocols to collect whole blood in K2EDTA tubes. For TCRbeta analysis, collaborators shipped samples in one of three forms: frozen whole blood, isolated PBMCs, or DNA extracted from either of those sample types. Reading the germline V gene (reference sequence) gives CDR1 GTSNPN and CDR2 SVGIG. For this chain, trimming is 5 bases at the V end and 4 bases at the J end, and the number of junction bases without a gene match is 3. The CDR3 contains 12 residues, cysteine and phenylalanine counted. Of the read, only the CDR3 DNA is kept; its 36 bases are in frame from base 1. This clone turned up a few times. Its antigen specificity is not known. The input lacks base qualities; no much larger clone sits a single base away. Results the study describes overall, beyond this receptor: Clinical and demographic metadata were provided uncurated, with the amount varying by source and participant.

The immunoSEQ Assay, a bias-controlled multiplex PCR, was used to amplify TCRbeta CDR3 regions from genomic DNA. In the authors' own workflow: The number of nucleated cells in each sample was estimated by amplification of reference gene primers within the assay. To quantify the absolute abundance of each unique TCRbeta CDR3 rearrangement, sequence reads were collapsed and filtered. For each sample, productive Simpson clonality was calculated as the square root of Simpson's diversity index across productive rearrangements. In TCRdb, the immuneACCESS table is reduced to in-frame sequences with V and J assigned. These tables do not hold every clone; where another copy was compared, an unresolved V gene accounts for under half, and the others remain unexplained. That table furnishes V, J and clone size, whereas the DNA furnished D and trimming. The sample table holds more than 250,000 clones, of which around 83% were seen once. The top ten clonotypes cover about 3.5% of the sample.

Sequencing was performed on peripheral blood. This TCR was sampled from a young man with active or convalescent COVID-19. Recombination joined TRBV30 with TRBJ1-2; TRBD1 aligns with 8 central bases. The sequenced DNA is TGTGCCTGGGATGACAGGGGCTATGGCTACACCTTC. It encodes CAWDDRGYGYTF.